This T cell receptor beta chain was identified in a study of T cell changes during pregnancy in multiple sclerosis. This CDR3 is built from 18 residues. Looked up from germline, CDR1 is SGHRS and CDR2 is YFSETQ. V lost 0 bases, J lost 6 bases, and 7 bases stayed unmatched. The repertoire was sequenced with immunoSEQ multiplex PCR; TCRdb's copy has only in-frame clones and lacks some. The sample lists about 92,000 clones; 85% to 95% were seen once. The TCR originated in a female donor with multiple sclerosis, enrolled in a pregnancy study. The gene calls are TRBV5-1 and TRBJ2-2; 14 nucleotides agree with TRBD2. The source material was peripheral blood, sampled in the first trimester of pregnancy. The CDR3 coding sequence is TGCGCCAGCAGCTTGGCCCTAAGACTAGCGGGAGGGCCCGGGGAGCTGTTTTTT. It specifies CASSLALRLAGGPGELFF.